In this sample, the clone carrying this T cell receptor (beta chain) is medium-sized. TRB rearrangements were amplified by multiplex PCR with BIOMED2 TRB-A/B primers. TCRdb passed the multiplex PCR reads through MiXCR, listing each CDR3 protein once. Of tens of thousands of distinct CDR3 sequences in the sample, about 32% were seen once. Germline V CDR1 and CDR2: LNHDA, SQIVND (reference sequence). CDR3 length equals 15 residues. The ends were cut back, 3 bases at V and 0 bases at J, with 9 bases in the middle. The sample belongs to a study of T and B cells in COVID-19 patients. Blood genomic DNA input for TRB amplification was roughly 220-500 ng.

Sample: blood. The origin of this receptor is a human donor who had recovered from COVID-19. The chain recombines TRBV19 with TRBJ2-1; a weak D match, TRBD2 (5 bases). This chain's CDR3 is CASSITGNSYNEQFF. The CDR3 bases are TGTGCCAGTAGTATCACCGGGAACTCCTACAATGAGCAGTTCTTC.